This passage covers 13 T cell receptor beta chains from one sample sequenced in a study of T cell responses to AZD1222 COVID-19 vaccine. Only in-frame clones appear in the TCRdb table, and some are missing; sequencing was by immunoSEQ multiplex PCR. This sample has approximately 150,000 clones, with roughly 89% found just once. The source was peripheral blood, collected 28 days after the second AZD1222 dose. The receptor source for this set is an adult who received the AZD1222 COVID-19 vaccine.

This sequence joins TRBV28 and TRBJ2-6; no clear D gene. The CDR3 consists of 20 residues. CDR1 is MDHEN and CDR2 is SYDVKM in the germline V gene. Deletions cut 3 bases from V and 0 bases from J, with 21 bases between. The CDR3 loop reads CASSFGGFRHPASGANVLTF. CDR3 DNA sequence: TGTGCCAGCAGTTTTGGTGGTTTCCGCCATCCGGCCTCTGGGGCCAACGTCCTGACTTTC. Supplemented by reference TRBV28 and TRBJ2-6, the full variable domain reads DVKVTQSSRYLVKRTGEKVFLECVQDMDHENMFWYRQDPGLGLRLIYFSYDVKMKEKGDIPEGYSVSREKKERFSLILESASTNQTSMYLCASSFGGFRHPASGANVLTFGAGSRLTVL.

This sequence joins TRBV24-1 and TRBJ2-7; 11 bases align to TRBD2. V dropped 3 bases and J dropped 1; count of bases not matched to a gene: 1. This CDR3 spans 15 amino acids. Looked up from germline, CDR1 is KGHDR and CDR2 is SFDVKD. The CDR3 DNA is TGTGCCACCAGTGATCGGACTAGCGGGTCCTACGAGCAGTACTTC. Translating gives CATSDRTSGSYEQYF.

Of note for this clone: The sample contains more than one DNA sequence encoding this CDR3. The chain joins TRBV20-1 to TRBJ1-2; D is uncertain. CDR1 is DFQATT, CDR2 SNEGSKA, per germline (reference sequence). The CDR3 totals 9 residues. Trimming took off 6 bases at V and 8 bases at J, with 7 bases between the two ends. CDR3 DNA sequence: TGCAGTGCCAGAAACGGCTACACCTTC. Its translation is CSARNGYTF.

J is TRBJ2-7 and V is TRBV6-5; D might be TRBD2 (5 bases). The CDR3 loop spans 14 amino acids. Trimming took off 8 bases at V and 5 bases at J, with 19 bases between the two ends. Per the germline V gene, CDR1 is MNHEY and CDR2 is SVGAGI. The CDR3 protein is CASGPTPEGHEQYF. The CDR3 region has the DNA TGTGCCAGCGGTCCAACTCCAGAGGGCCACGAGCAGTACTTC.

The chain links TRBV30 to TRBJ1-6; D call uncertain. The CDR3 covers 12 residues. Between the trimmed V and J ends, which lost 5 bases and 7 bases, there was a span of 9 bases. Germline values: CDR1 GTSNPN, CDR2 SVGIG (reference sequence). This chain's CDR3 is CAWGRGNSPLHF. The DNA of the CDR3 is TGTGCCTGGGGACGAGGGAATTCACCCCTCCACTTT. The full variable domain, its missing parts supplied by reference TRBV30 and TRBJ1-6, is SQTIHQWPATLVQPVGSPLSLECTVEGTSNPNLYWYRQAAGRGLQLLFYSVGIGQISSEVPQNLSASRPQDRQFILSSKKLLLSDSGFYLCAWGRGNSPLHFGNGTRLTVT.

This clone occurred once. The chain links TRBV28 to TRBJ2-1; D not certain. The CDR3 length is 14 residues. V shed 3 bases and J shed 0 bases, with 6 bases lying between them. Germline CDR1 is MDHEN and CDR2 is SYDVKM. The CDR3, as DNA: TGTGCCAGCAGTTTCGACAACTCCTACAATGAGCAGTTCTTC. This encodes CASSFDNSYNEQFF. Filled out from reference TRBV28 and TRBJ2-1, the complete variable domain reads DVKVTQSSRYLVKRTGEKVFLECVQDMDHENMFWYRQDPGLGLRLIYFSYDVKMKEKGDIPEGYSVSREKKERFSLILESASTNQTSMYLCASSFDNSYNEQFFGPGTRLTVL.

J is TRBJ2-1 and V is TRBV2, with D unresolved. Germline CDR1 reads SNHLY; CDR2 reads FYNNEI. The CDR3 contains 12 residues. V lost 1 base, J lost 6 bases, and 4 bases lay in between. The CDR3 DNA reads as TGTGCCAGCAGTGAAGTGGGCAATGAGCAGTTCTTC. It encodes CASSEVGNEQFF. Combining the CDR3 with reference TRBV2 and TRBJ2-1 gives the whole variable domain EPEVTQTPSHQVTQMGQEVILRCVPISNHLYFYWYRQILGQKVEFLVSFYNNEISEKSEIFDDQFSVERPDGSNFTLKIRSTKLEDSAMYFCASSEVGNEQFFGPGTRLTVL.

The rearrangement links TRBV11-3 to TRBJ1-1; perhaps TRBD1 as D (5 bases). Germline values: CDR1 SGHNT, CDR2 YENEEA. The CDR3 sequence is 14 residues long. Trimming took 1 base from V and 6 from J, leaving 12 bases between them. The CDR3 sequence is CASSLANRQSEAFF. CDR3 DNA: TGTGCCAGCAGCTTAGCGAACCGACAGTCTGAAGCTTTCTTT.

The chain links TRBV7-8 to TRBJ1-2, with D tentatively TRBD1 (5 bases). The CDR3 spans 14 residues. CDR1 and CDR2 (germline): SGHVS, FQNEAQ. V lost 5 bases and J lost 1, with 11 bases in between. The DNA of the CDR3 is TGTGCCAGCAGCCTGGGACGGTTTAACTATGGCTACACCTTC. Translation gives CASSLGRFNYGYTF.

This chain links TRBV7-2 with TRBJ1-3, with TRBD1 as a possible D gene (5 bases). Trimming took off 5 bases at V and 0 bases at J, with 8 bases between the two ends. Germline loops: CDR1 SGHTA, CDR2 FQGNSA. The CDR3 totals 14 residues. The CDR3 here is CASSQGLSGNTIYF. In nucleotides, the CDR3 is TGTGCCAGCAGCCAGGGACTCTCTGGAAACACCATATATTTT.

V usage is TRBV30 and J usage is TRBJ2-2; D ambiguous. V was pared by 4 bases and J by 11 bases, with 26 bases between. Germline loops: CDR1 GTSNPN, CDR2 SVGIG (reference sequence). The CDR3 is made up of 16 amino acids. The CDR3 sequence: CAWNKLSRIESRELFF. CDR3 DNA: TGTGCCTGGAATAAGTTATCGCGGATCGAATCTCGTGAGCTGTTTTTT.

The chain employs TRBV7-2 and TRBJ1-3; D is unclear. CDR1 and CDR2 (germline): SGHTA, FQGNSA. This CDR3 has 15 residues. Trimming pared 6 bases from V and 2 bases from J, leaving 14 bases between. DNA for the CDR3: TGTGCCAGCAGACCGGGGAGCTATACTGGAAACACCATATATTTT. This translates into CASRPGSYTGNTIYF.

The V call is TRBV28, the J call TRBJ2-3; D may be TRBD1 (7 bases). V was pared by 3 bases and J by 6 bases, with 16 bases between. The germline gives CDR1 MDHEN, CDR2 SYDVKM. CDR3 length: 15 amino acids. In DNA form, the CDR3 reads TGTGCCAGCAGTTTGGGTGGGCAGGGGGGTGATACGCAGTATTTT. Amino acid sequence: CASSLGGQGGDTQYF.